This section outlines one T cell receptor (beta chain) sequence together with its context. The table lists this clone with a few counts. Its antigen remains unidentified. Base qualities are not at hand, and no much larger clone is one base apart. The method was PCR. For sequencing, an Illumina HiSeq 4000 was employed. The TCR beta-chain CDR3 region of each patient was profiled by high-throughput sequencing. The authors' pipeline ran thus. A classifier to discriminate distant-metastatic papillary thyroid cancer patients was built from CDR3 differences across clinicopathological groups. To measure repertoire diversity the researchers used the Shannon index, while the Morisita-Horn index served to gauge how similar the tumor and blood repertoires were. TCRdb reworked the public reads: Q25 trimming with fastp, MiXCR clone assembly, productive beta chains retained. These V and J calls rely on TCRdb rather than the paper's analysis. Counted in this sample were some 19,000 clones; 20% to 30% of them appeared once. 2.5% to 3.5% of the sample comes from the top ten.

The sample originates from a study of metastatic and nonmetastatic thyroid tumors (dated by TCRdb to the early 2020s). Describing the broader study: The researchers compared repertoires between peripheral blood samples and tumor or nodule tissue samples from patients with malignant or benign thyroid disease. Study-wide conclusions, independent of this receptor: In both blood and tumor samples, TCR beta diversity was reported to be significantly higher in malignant tumors than in benign nodules.

None of the patients had been given any treatment before thyroid surgery. Using T-cell receptor beta sequencing, the researchers looked back retrospectively at clinical samples from patients, gathered between about 2012 and 2019. The CDR3 contains 11 residues, cysteine and phenylalanine counted. The sequence is cut down to CDR3 DNA, 33 bases in frame from base 1. Between the V and J ends, shortened by 4 bases and 7 bases respectively, the junction contains 7 bases. Material for sequencing was blood. The TCR was taken from a male donor with papillary thyroid cancer or a benign thyroid nodule (not recorded which). Some clones in this sample may be carry-over from other donors' samples. The rearrangement combines TRBV12-3 or TRBV12-4 with TRBJ1-2; tentative D gene TRBD1, with 5 bases matching. The CDR3 region: CASSSGRGYTF. The DNA is as follows: TGTGCCAGCAGTTCAGGGCGTGGCTACACCTTC.